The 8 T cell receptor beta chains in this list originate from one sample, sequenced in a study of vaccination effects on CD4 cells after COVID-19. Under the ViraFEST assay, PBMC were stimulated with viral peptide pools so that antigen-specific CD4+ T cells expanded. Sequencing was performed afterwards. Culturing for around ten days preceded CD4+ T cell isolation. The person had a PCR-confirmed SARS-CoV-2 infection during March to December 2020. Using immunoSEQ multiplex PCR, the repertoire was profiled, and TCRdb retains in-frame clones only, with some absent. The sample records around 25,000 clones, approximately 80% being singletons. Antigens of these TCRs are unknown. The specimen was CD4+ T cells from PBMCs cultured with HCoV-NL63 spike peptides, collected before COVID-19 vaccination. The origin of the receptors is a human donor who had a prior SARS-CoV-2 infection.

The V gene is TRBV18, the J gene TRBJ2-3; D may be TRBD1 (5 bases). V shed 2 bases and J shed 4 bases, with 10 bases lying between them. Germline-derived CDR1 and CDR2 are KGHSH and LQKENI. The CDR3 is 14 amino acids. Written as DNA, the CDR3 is TGTGCCAGCTCACCATCCAGGGTTGCAGATACGCAGTATTTT. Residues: CASSPSRVADTQYF.

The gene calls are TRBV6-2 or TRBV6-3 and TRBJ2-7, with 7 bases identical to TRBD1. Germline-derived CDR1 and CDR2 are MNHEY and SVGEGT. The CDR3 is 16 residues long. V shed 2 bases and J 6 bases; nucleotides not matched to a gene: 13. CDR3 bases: TGTGCCAGCAGTTACCTGAAGACAGGGCCTAGGACCGAGCAGTACTTC. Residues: CASSYLKTGPRTEQYF.

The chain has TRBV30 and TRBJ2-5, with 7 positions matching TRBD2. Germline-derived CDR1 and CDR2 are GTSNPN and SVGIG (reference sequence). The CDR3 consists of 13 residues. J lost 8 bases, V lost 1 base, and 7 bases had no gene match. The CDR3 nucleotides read TGTGCCTGGAGTGGCGAAGGCGGGAGTACCCAGTACTTC. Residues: CAWSGEGGSTQYF.

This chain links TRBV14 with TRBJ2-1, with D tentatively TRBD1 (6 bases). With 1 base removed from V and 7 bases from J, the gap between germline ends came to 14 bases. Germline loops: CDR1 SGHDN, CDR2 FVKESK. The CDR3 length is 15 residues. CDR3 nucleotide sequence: TGTGCCAGCAGCCAAGTCATCAGGGGTGGGAATGAGCAGTTCTTC. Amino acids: CASSQVIRGGNEQFF.

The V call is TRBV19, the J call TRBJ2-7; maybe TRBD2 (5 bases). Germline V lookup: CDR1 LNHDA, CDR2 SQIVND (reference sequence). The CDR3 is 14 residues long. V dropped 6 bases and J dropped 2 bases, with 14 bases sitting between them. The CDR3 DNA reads TGTGCCAGTAGCCGCTCGAGCGGTGCCTACGAGCAGTACTTC. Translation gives CASSRSSGAYEQYF.

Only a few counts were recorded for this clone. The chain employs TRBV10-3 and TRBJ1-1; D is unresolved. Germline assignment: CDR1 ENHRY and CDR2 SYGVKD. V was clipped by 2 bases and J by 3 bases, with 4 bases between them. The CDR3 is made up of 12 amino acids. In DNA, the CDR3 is TGTGCCATCAGTGAGAGGTACACTGAAGCTTTCTTT. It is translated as CAISERYTEAFF.

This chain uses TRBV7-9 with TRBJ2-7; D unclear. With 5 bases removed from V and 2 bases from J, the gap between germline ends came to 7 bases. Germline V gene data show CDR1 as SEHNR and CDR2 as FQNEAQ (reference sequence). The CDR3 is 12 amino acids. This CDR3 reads CASSPGAYEQYF. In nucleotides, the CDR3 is TGTGCCAGCAGCCCAGGAGCCTACGAGCAGTACTTC.

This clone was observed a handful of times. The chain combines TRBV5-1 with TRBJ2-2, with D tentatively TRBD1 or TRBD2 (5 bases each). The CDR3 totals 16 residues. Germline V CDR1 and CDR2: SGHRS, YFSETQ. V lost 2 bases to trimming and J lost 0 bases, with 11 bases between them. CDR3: CASSLLLGPNTGELFF. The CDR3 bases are TGCGCCAGCAGCTTACTACTGGGACCGAACACCGGGGAGCTGTTTTTT.